This T cell receptor beta chain was observed in a study of blood T cell repertoires in COVID-19. Study context: Collection of acute and convalescent COVID-19 samples took place in the United States, Italy and Spain. T cells, B-cell-depleted T cells, or PBMCs supplied cDNA or gDNA.

The CDR3 sequence is 15 residues long. V shed 8 bases and J shed 0 bases, with 13 bases lying between them. In germline, CDR1 is LNHDA, CDR2 SQIVND (reference sequence). Original data processing: Counts of nucleated cells, estimated from reference gene primer amplification, were obtained. The protocol was immunoSEQ multiplex PCR, while the TCRdb copy is restricted to in-frame clones and leaves out a portion. V, J and clone size were drawn from that table, and D and trimming were deduced from the DNA. The table shows 30,000 to 45,000 clones, with 70% to 90% occurring only once. The clonotype comes from a man in his 60s in a cohort sampled during active COVID-19. The specimen sequenced was peripheral blood. The chain combines TRBV19 with TRBJ1-4, with TRBD1 as a possible D gene (5 bases). As DNA, the CDR3 is TGTGCCAGTGCCCTCCCGGGGGCAACTAATGAAAAACTGTTTTTT. It specifies CASALPGATNEKLFF.